These T cell receptor beta chains were read from a single sample in a study of T-cell reconstitution after alpha-beta-depleted transplantation in children. TCRdb passed the PCR reads through MiXCR, listing each CDR3 protein once. The data contain fewer than 250,000 distinct CDR3 sequences, around 7.5% of them singletons. The sample here was PBMCs, mostly from graft donor cells, taken 180 days after TCRalphabeta/CD19-depleted stem cell transplant. The source is a male patient younger than 18 who had a stem cell transplant for acute lymphoblastic leukemia, so the T cells may come from the graft donor. Both conserved end residues are part of each CDR3. A D gene is named only where the DNA matches it firmly. Clone size, where shown, is once, few, many, or a class for clones that have expanded.

j_gene: TRBJ2-7
abundance: many
v_gene: TRBV24-1
d_gene: NA
CDR3nt: TGTGCCACCAGTGATTTCAGGGTTTCCTACGAGCAGTACTTC
CDR3aa: CATSDFRVSYEQYF

j_gene: TRBJ1-1
abundance: many
v_gene: TRBV7-4
d_gene: NA
CDR3nt: TGTGCCAGCAGCTTAGGGGCTACGGGCACTGAAGCTTTCTTT
CDR3aa: CASSLGATGTEAFF

j_gene: TRBJ2-3
abundance: many
v_gene: TRBV4-2
d_gene: TRBD1
CDR3nt: TGTGCCAGCAGCCAAGATCCAGGGGGCGCGGTAGATACGCAGTATTTT
CDR3aa: CASSQDPGGAVDTQYF

j_gene: TRBJ1-4
abundance: many
v_gene: TRBV4-1
d_gene: TRBD1
CDR3nt: TGCGCCAGCAGCCCGGAGGGGACAGGGAATGAAAAACTGTTTTTT
CDR3aa: CASSPEGTGNEKLFF

j_gene: TRBJ1-1
abundance: NA
v_gene: TRBV10-1
d_gene: NA
CDR3nt: TGCGCCAGCAGTGTGACGAGAGGGGCTGAAGCTTTCTTT
CDR3aa: CASSVTRGAEAFF

j_gene: TRBJ2-7
abundance: many
v_gene: TRBV18
d_gene: NA
CDR3nt: TGTGCCAGCTCACCGCCAGACGGTTACGAGCAGTACTTC
CDR3aa: CASSPPDGYEQYF

j_gene: TRBJ2-5
abundance: many
v_gene: TRBV7-9
d_gene: NA
CDR3nt: TGTGCCAGCAGCTTTTCGTTGGACAGAGCGGTTGCTACCCAGTACTTC
CDR3aa: CASSFSLDRAVATQYF

j_gene: TRBJ2-1
abundance: NA
v_gene: TRBV3-1
d_gene: TRBD2
CDR3nt: TGTGCCAGCAGCCCCCCCCGCCGGGGGGGCTTTGTAAATGAGCAGTTCTTC
CDR3aa: CASSPPRRGGFVNEQFF

j_gene: TRBJ2-6
abundance: many
v_gene: TRBV20-1
d_gene: NA
CDR3nt: TGCAGTGCTGGTAATAGGAGGGCCAACGTCCTGACTTTC
CDR3aa: CSAGNRRANVLTF

j_gene: TRBJ2-1
abundance: many
v_gene: TRBV3-1
d_gene: TRBD2
CDR3nt: TGTGCCAGCAGCGCCCAACTAGCGGGGGGTAATGAGCAGTTCTTC
CDR3aa: CASSAQLAGGNEQFF

j_gene: TRBJ1-2
abundance: many
v_gene: TRBV5-4
d_gene: NA
CDR3nt: TGTGCCAGCAGCTTGTTTTTGGGTTATGGCTACACCTTC
CDR3aa: CASSLFLGYGYTF

j_gene: TRBJ2-3
abundance: many
v_gene: TRBV7-2
d_gene: NA
CDR3nt: TGTGCCAGCAGCTCTGTCGTTGGGGGGAGCACAGATACGCAGTATTTT
CDR3aa: CASSSVVGGSTDTQYF

j_gene: TRBJ1-5
abundance: few
v_gene: TRBV18
d_gene: NA
CDR3nt: TGTGCCAGCTCACCGGCAGCCCCTAATAGCAATCAGCCCCAGCATTTT
CDR3aa: CASSPAAPNSNQPQHF